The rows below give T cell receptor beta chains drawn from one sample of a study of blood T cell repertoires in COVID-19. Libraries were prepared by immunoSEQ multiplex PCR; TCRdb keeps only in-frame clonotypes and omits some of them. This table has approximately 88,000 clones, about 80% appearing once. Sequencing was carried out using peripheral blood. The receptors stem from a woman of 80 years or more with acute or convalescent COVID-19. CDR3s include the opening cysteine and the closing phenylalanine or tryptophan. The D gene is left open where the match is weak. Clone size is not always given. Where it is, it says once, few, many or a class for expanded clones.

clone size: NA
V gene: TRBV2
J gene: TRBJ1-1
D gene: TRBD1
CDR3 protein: CASNPDRLTEAFF
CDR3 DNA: TGTGCCAGCAACCCGGACAGGCTCACTGAAGCTTTCTTT

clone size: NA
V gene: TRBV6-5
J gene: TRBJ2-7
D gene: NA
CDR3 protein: CASSLNSGYSYEQYF
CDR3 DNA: TGTGCCAGCAGCCTCAACAGCGGTTACTCCTACGAGCAGTACTTC

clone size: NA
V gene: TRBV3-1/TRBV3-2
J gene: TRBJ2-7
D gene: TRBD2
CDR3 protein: CASSLSGGAHEQYF
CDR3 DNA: TGTGCCAGCAGCCTTAGCGGGGGGGCCCACGAGCAGTACTTC

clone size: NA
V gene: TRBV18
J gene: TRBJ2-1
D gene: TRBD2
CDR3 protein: CASSVHHPGLAGGTYNEQFF
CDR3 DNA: TGTGCCAGCTCAGTTCACCATCCGGGACTAGCGGGGGGTACATACAATGAGCAGTTCTTC

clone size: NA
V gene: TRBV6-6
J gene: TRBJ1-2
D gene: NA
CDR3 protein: CASSPRGGGNGYTF
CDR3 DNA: TGTGCCAGCAGTCCCCGTGGGGGGGGCAATGGCTACACCTTC

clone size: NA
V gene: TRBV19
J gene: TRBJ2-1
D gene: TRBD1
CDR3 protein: CASSIRLRQGGWNEQFF
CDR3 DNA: TGTGCCAGTAGTATAAGGCTGAGACAGGGGGGTTGGAATGAGCAGTTCTTC

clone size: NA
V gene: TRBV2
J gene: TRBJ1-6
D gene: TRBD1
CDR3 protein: CAGQGYNSPLHF
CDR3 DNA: TGTGCAGGACAGGGGTATAATTCACCCCTCCACTTT

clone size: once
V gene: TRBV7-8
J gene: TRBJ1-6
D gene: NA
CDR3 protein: CATSGGYYNSPLHF
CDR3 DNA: TGTGCCACCAGTGGGGGCTACTATAATTCACCCCTCCACTTT

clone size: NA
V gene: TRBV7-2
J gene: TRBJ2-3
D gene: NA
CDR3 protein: CASSLGWNSRATDTQYF
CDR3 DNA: TGTGCCAGCAGCTTAGGGTGGAACAGCAGGGCCACAGATACGCAGTATTTT

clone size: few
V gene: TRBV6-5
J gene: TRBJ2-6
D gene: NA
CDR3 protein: CASGTGKSGANVLTF
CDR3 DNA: TGTGCCAGCGGAACAGGGAAATCTGGGGCCAACGTCCTGACTTTC

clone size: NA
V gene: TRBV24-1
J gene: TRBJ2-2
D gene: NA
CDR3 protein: CATSAADSNTGELFF
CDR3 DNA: TGTGCCACCAGTGCCGCCGACAGCAACACCGGGGAGCTGTTTTTT

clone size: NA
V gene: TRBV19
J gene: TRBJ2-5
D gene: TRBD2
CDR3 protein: CASSIGKAGGVGTQYF
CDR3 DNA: TGTGCCAGTAGTATAGGGAAGGCGGGGGGCGTAGGGACCCAGTACTTC

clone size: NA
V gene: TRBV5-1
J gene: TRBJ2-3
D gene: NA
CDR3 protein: CASSFGEADTQYF
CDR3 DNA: TGCGCCAGCAGCTTTGGGGAGGCAGATACGCAGTATTTT

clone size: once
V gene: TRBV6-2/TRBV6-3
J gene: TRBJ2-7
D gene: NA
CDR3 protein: CASSYLNGQYF
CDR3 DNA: TGTGCCAGCAGTTACCTCAACGGGCAGTACTTC

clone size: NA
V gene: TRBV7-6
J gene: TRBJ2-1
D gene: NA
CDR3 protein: CASSFRVSSYNEQFF
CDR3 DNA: TGTGCCAGCAGCTTTCGTGTATCCTCCTACAATGAGCAGTTCTTC

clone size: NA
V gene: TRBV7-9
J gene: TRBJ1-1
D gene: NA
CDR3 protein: CASSFGSGGGEAFF
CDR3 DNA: NA

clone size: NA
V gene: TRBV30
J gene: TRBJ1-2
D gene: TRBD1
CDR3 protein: CAWSVYQGDGYTF
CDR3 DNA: TGTGCCTGGAGTGTATACCAGGGGGACGGCTACACCTTC

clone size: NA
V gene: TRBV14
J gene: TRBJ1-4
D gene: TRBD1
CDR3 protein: CANPPGQGWANEKLFF
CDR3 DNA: TGTGCCAACCCACCCGGACAGGGCTGGGCTAATGAAAAACTGTTTTTT

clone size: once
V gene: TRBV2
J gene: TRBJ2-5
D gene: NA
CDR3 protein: CASSELEQGTQYF
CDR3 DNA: TGTGCCAGCAGTGAACTTGAGCAGGGGACCCAGTACTTC

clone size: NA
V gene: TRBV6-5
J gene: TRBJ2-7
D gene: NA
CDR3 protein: CASSPLYEQYF
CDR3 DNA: TGTGCCAGCAGCCCCCTCTACGAGCAGTACTTC

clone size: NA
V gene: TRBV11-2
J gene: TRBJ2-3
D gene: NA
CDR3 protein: CASRYSRASRADTQYF
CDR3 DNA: TGTGCCAGCAGGTATTCCAGGGCCTCCAGGGCAGATACGCAGTATTTT

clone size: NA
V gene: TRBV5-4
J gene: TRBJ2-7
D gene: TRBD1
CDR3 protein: CASSLGAQGAPREQYF
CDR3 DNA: TGTGCCAGCAGCTTGGGAGCCCAGGGGGCGCCCCGGGAGCAGTACTTC

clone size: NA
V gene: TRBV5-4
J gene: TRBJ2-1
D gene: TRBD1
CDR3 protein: CASSLGGQGKFF
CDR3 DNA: TGTGCCAGCAGCCTGGGGGGACAGGGGAAGTTCTTC

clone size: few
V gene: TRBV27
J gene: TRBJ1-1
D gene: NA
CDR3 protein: CASSSQGSEGAEAFF
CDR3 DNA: TGTGCCAGCAGTTCTCAGGGTTCCGAAGGCGCTGAAGCTTTCTTT

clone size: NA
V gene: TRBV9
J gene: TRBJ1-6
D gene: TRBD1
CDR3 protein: CASSLRQGANSPLHF
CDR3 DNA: TGTGCCAGCAGCCTCAGACAGGGGGCTAATTCACCCCTCCACTTT

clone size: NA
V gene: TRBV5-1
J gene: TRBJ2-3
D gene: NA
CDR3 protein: CASSKLVSTDTQYF
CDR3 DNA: TGCGCCAGCAGCAAACTAGTGAGCACAGATACGCAGTATTTT

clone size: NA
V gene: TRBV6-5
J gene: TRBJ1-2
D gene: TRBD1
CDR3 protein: CASSSGTGQGYYGYTF
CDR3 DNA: TGTGCCAGCAGTTCGGGAACGGGACAGGGGTACTATGGCTACACCTTC

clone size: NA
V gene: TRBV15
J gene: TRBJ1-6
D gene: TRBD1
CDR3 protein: CATSRGQGNSPLHF
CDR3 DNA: TGTGCCACCAGCAGAGGACAGGGGAATTCACCCCTCCACTTT

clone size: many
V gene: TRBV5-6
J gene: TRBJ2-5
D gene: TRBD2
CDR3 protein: CASSLLAGGRETQYF
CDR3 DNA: TGTGCCAGCAGCCTACTAGCGGGGGGGCGAGAGACCCAGTACTTC

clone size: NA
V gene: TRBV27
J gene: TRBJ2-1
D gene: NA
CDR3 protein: CASSETVPSYNEQFF
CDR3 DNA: TGTGCCAGCAGCGAGACTGTACCCTCCTACAATGAGCAGTTCTTC

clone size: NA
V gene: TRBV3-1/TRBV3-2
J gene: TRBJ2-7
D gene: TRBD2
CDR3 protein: CASSQFLAGAYNEQYF
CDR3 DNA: TGTGCCAGCAGCCAGTTTCTAGCGGGAGCATATAACGAGCAGTACTTC

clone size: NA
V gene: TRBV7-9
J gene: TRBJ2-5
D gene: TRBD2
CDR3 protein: CASSLAGGLQETQYF
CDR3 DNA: TGTGCCAGCAGCTTGGCGGGGGGGCTTCAAGAGACCCAGTACTTC

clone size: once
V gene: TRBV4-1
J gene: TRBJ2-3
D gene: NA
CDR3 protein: CASSQVALYGREF
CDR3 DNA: TGCGCCAGCAGCCAAGTTGCGCTCTACGGTCGTGAGTTC

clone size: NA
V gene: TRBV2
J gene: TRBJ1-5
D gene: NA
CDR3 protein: CASSYRRGGNSNQPQHF
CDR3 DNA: TGTGCCAGCAGTTATAGGAGGGGGGGAAATAGCAATCAGCCCCAGCATTTT

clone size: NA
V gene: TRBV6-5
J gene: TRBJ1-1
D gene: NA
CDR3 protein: CASSSHTEAFF
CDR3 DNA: TGTGCCAGCAGTTCTCACACTGAAGCTTTCTTT

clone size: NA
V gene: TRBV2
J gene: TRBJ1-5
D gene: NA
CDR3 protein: CASSVTGISNQPQHF
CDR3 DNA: TGTGCCAGCAGTGTGACGGGGATTAGCAATCAGCCCCAGCATTTT

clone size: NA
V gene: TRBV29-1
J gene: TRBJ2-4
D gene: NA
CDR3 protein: CSVEAPGLSTKNIQYF
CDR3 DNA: TGCAGCGTTGAAGCACCGGGACTCTCGACCAAAAACATTCAGTACTTC

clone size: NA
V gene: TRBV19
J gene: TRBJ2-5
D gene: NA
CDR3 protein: CASSIAGVRKETQYF
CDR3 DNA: TGTGCCAGTAGTATAGCGGGAGTAAGAAAGGAGACCCAGTACTTC

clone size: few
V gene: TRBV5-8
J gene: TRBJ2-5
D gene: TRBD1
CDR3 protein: CASSLGQGAQETQYF
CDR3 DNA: TGTGCCAGCAGTTTAGGACAGGGGGCTCAAGAGACCCAGTACTTC

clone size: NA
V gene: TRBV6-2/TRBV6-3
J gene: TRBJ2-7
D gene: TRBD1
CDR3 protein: CASSRKGAGAYEQYF
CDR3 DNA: TGTGCCAGCAGCCGAAAGGGGGCAGGGGCGTACGAGCAGTACTTC

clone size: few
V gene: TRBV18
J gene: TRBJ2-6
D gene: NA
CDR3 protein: CASSPLSGTGANVLTF
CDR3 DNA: TGTGCCAGCTCACCACTGAGCGGAACTGGGGCCAACGTCCTGACTTTC

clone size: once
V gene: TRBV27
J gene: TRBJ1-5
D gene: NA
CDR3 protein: CASKPGISNQPQHF
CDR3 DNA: TGTGCCAGCAAACCGGGGATCAGCAATCAGCCCCAGCATTTT